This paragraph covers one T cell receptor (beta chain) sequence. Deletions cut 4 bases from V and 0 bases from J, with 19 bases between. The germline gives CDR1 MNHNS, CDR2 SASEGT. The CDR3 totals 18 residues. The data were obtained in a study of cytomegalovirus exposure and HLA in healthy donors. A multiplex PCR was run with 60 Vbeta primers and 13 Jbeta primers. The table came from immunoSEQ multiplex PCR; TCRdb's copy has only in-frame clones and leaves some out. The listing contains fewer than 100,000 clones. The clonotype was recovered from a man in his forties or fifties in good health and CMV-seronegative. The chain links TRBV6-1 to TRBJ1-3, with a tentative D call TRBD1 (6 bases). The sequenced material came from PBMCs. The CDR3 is CASSVWTASLSSGNTIYF. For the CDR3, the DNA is TGTGCCAGCAGTGTATGGACAGCCTCCTTGAGCTCTGGAAACACCATATATTTT.